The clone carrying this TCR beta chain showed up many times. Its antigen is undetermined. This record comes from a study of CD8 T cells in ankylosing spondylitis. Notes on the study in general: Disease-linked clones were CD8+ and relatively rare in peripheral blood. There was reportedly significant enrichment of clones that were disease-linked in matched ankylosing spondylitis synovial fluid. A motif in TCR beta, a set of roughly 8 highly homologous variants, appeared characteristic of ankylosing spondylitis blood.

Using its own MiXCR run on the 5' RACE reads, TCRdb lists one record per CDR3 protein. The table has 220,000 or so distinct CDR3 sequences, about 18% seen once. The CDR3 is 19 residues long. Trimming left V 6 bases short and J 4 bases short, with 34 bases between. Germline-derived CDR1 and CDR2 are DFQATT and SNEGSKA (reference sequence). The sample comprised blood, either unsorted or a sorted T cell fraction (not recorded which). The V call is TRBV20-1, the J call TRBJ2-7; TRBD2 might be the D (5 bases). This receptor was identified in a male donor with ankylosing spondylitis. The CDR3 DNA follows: TGCAGTGCCCCCCTGCCGGGGAACCCCCCATCGTTGGGCCAATACGAGCAGTACTTC. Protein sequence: CSAPLPGNPPSLGQYEQYF.